This TCR beta chain was identified in a study of CD8+CD57+ T cells in acquired aplastic anemia. As for the study in general: Mean yield of DNA from sorted CD4+ and CD8+ cells was approximately 3 ug. Study-wide results and caveats: Patients and controls had CD8+ Simpson's diversity values that were not significantly distinct.

Regarding this clonotype: Antigen specificity is unknown. Given a much more abundant clone one base away, this may be a read error.

Both TCR beta VDJ combination and CDR3 sequence profiling were carried out. Genomic DNA was the template for this profiling. One entry per CDR3 protein, called by TCRdb with MiXCR from the reads. The repertoire holds under 200,000 distinct CDR3 sequences, with approximately 52% as singletons. The CDR3 extends over 18 amino acids. V was pared by 3 bases and J by 9 bases, with 30 bases between. CDR1 and CDR2 from the germline V gene are MGHRA and YSYEKL. By flow cytometry, patients selected for sequencing had shown an expansion of CD8+CD57+ cells. All patients had severe acquired aplastic anemia. Patients had undergone no therapy by the time their blood was sampled.

The TCR sequence derives from a human donor with aplastic anemia. This sequence joins TRBV4-1 and TRBJ2-7, with a weak D call TRBD2 (5 bases). Sequencing was done on a sample of sorted CD4+, CD8+, or CD8+CD57+ T cells (not recorded which) from PBMCs. CDR3 residues: CASSQAYVLRASGWGQYF. The DNA for the CDR3 is TGCGCCAGCAGCCAGGCATACGTTTTGCGGGCCTCGGGGTGGGGGCAGTACTTC.